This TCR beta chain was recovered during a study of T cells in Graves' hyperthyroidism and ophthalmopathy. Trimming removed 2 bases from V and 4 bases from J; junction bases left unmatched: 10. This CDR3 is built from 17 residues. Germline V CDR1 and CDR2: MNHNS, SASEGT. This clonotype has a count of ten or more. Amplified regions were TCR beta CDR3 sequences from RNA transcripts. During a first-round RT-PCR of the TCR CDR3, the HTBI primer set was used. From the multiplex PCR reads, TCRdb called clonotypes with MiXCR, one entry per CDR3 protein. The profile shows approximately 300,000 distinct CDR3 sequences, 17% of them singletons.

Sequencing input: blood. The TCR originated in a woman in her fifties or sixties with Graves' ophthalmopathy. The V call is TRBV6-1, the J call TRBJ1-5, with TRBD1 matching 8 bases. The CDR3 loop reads CASSELQTGAGNQPQHF. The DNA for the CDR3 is TGTGCCAGCAGTGAACTTCAGACAGGGGCGGGAAATCAGCCCCAGCATTTT.